The entry below describes one T cell receptor beta chain. This clonotype was seen at least ten times. The antigen it binds to is not known. No much larger clone is present one base from it, and per-base qualities are unavailable. The sample comes from a study of T cells after yellow fever vaccination (dated 2019 in TCRdb). Regarding the study in general: The SMART-Seq v4 Ultra Low Input RNA kit was used to prepare libraries from fractions with low cell numbers. To follow T-cell clones before and after both primary and booster YFV17D yellow fever vaccination, bulk TCR alpha and beta repertoires underwent longitudinal sequencing. Two healthy male donors, one aged 18 to 30 and one aged 30 to 40 years, made up the cohort. Blood was drawn at multiple timepoints before and after primary and secondary immunization, with bulk PBMC replicates and cell subsets isolated. Results the study describes overall, beyond this receptor: A small fraction of clonotypes showed up in both the CD4 and CD8 compartments, probably as a result of convergent recombination. After the booster, most of the clones that had expanded following primary vaccination were detected again (96% of CD4 and around 88% of CD8), which suggests that memory was broadly maintained. FACS-sorted repertoires could contain abundant contaminating clonotypes from the bulk population, so computational filtering was required. Only a couple of donors were included in the study, so the extent to which the findings can be generalized is limited. Compared with the primary T-cell response, the secondary T-cell response was faster but weaker, reaching its peak on day 5 rather than on day 15.

Synthesis of TCR cDNA relied on 5'RACE template switching, a step that introduced a universal primer site along with unique molecular identifiers. Priming of cDNA synthesis was performed from both the TCR alpha and TCR beta constant segments. Two PCR steps were used to amplify libraries, with sample barcodes and sequencing adapters being added in the second step. Sequencing of the libraries was done on either Illumina HiSeq 2500 (2x100 bp) or NovaSeq (2x150 bp). In the authors' own workflow: MIGEC handled demultiplexing of reads and collapsing into UMI consensus sequences, while MiXCR performed V(D)J alignment. Vaccine-responding clonotypes were identified with edgeR using replicate PBMC samples, with FDR below 0.01 and a log2 fold change above 5 up to day 15 being required. Bulk clonotypes were assigned CD4 or CD8 identity according to which sequenced CD4 or CD8 repertoire held them at higher abundance. Through fastp at Q25 and MiXCR, TCRdb rebuilt clones from the public reads, retaining in-frame beta chains. Every entry covers one CDR3 protein and lists the most common genes and DNA from its rows. These V and J calls originate from TCRdb's pipeline instead of the authors' own analysis. A total of about 230,000 distinct CDR3 sequences appear in this sample, more than 6.5% of them only once. The ten largest clones represent around 1% of the sample.

The treatment or condition label for this specimen denotes: live attenuated yellow fever vaccine strain. PBMCs were isolated from peripheral blood using a standard Ficoll-Paque protocol. Dynabeads CD4 and CD8 positive selection kits were used to isolate the CD4 and CD8 T-cell fractions. TriZol was used to extract RNA from bulk PBMCs, CD4 and CD8 fractions, and dextramer-positive and dextramer-negative fractions. Spanning cysteine to phenylalanine, the CDR3 consists of 14 amino acids. Here the CDR3 DNA is all that survives: 42 bases in frame from base 1. Germline trimming amounts to 4 bases on V and 7 bases on J, with 10 as the count of junction bases outside the gene matches. Per the germline V gene, MNHEY is the CDR1 and SVGEGT is the CDR2.

The receptor's source is a man younger than 40 who received the YFV17D yellow fever vaccine. This sample comprised CD4+ T cells sorted from PBMCs, obtained on the day of the yellow fever booster vaccination. The sequence links TRBV6-2 or TRBV6-3 to TRBJ2-7; 7 bases in the middle match TRBD1. The encoded CDR3 is CASSLQGNRVEQYF. The nucleotide sequence is given as TGTGCCAGCAGTTTACAGGGGAATCGAGTAGAGCAGTACTTC.